A single sample is the source of the 10 T cell receptor beta chains below, sequenced in a study of shared clonotypes between healthy human individuals. Only in-frame clones appear in the TCRdb table, and some are missing; sequencing was by immunoSEQ multiplex PCR. The profile covers roughly 1,000,000 clones, with around 78% appearing a single time and roughly 0.65% taken by the ten largest. The sequencing sample was made of memory CD4+ T cells from PBMCs. Subset described: CD45RA-negative fraction. These receptor sequences come from a man younger than 35 in good health. Some clones in this sample may be carry-over from other donors' samples.

The V call is TRBV5-1, the J call TRBJ2-2; a possible D gene is TRBD2 (5 bases). The CDR3 is 14 residues long. From germline, CDR1 is SGHRS and CDR2 YFSETQ. The V end lost 5 bases, the J end lost 4 bases, and 12 bases lay between the germline ends. The CDR3 bases are TGCGCCAGCAGGGAAAGCGGAGTCACCGGGGAGCTGTTTTTT. This sequence encodes CASRESGVTGELFF.

This clone has a handful of counts. The rearrangement uses TRBV5-1 and TRBJ1-1; D is perhaps TRBD1 (6 bases). There are 15 residues in the CDR3. Germline V lookup: CDR1 SGHRS, CDR2 YFSETQ. V lost 4 bases and J 0 bases, leaving 13 bases between the germline ends. CDR3 loop: CASSPKTGLNTEAFF. The CDR3 coding sequence is TGCGCCAGCAGCCCAAAGACAGGTTTGAACACTGAAGCTTTCTTT.

This chain uses TRBV7-8 with TRBJ2-7, with TRBD2 as a possible D gene (6 bases). The CDR3 totals 15 residues. V was pared by 1 base and J by 1 base, with 11 bases between. Per germline, CDR1 SGHVS and CDR2 FQNEAQ. Here the CDR3 DNA reads TGTGCCAGCAGCTTAGGGGGGAGGCCTTCCTACGAGCAGTACTTC. The encoded protein is CASSLGGRPSYEQYF.

V and J are TRBV14 and TRBJ2-7, with a weak D call TRBD1 (5 bases). Trimming took off 3 bases at V and 4 bases at J, with 13 bases between the two ends. Germline V gene data show CDR1 as SGHDN and CDR2 as FVKESK. CDR3 length: 14 amino acids. The chain's CDR3 is CASSHGQPRYEQYF. The CDR3 DNA reads TGTGCCAGCAGCCACGGACAACCCCGTTACGAGCAGTACTTC.

The chain has TRBV9 and TRBJ2-2; 7 bases are a match to TRBD1. Germline trimming cut 1 base from V and 7 bases from J; bases unmatched to any gene: 7. The CDR3 has 15 amino acids. Looked up from germline, CDR1 is SGDLS and CDR2 is YYNGEE. CDR3 protein: CASSVTGASGGELFF. CDR3 nucleotide sequence: TGTGCCAGCAGCGTAACAGGGGCTTCGGGCGGGGAGCTGTTTTTT.

The table lists this clone with a count of one. The rearrangement joins TRBV11-2 to TRBJ2-5, with a weak D call TRBD1 (5 bases). Between the trimmed V and J ends, which lost 2 bases and 2 bases, there was a span of 12 bases. Germline-derived CDR1 and CDR2 are SGHAT and FQNNGV. The CDR3 sequence is 15 residues long. The DNA for the CDR3 is TGTGCCAGCAGCTTATTCACAGGCCAACAAGAGACCCAGTACTTC. Its protein product is CASSLFTGQQETQYF.

The chain links TRBV5-1 to TRBJ2-7, with 8 bases lining up with TRBD2. The CDR3 is 18 residues long. CDR1 is SGHRS, CDR2 YFSETQ, per germline. The ends lost 3 bases at V and 0 bases at J; junction bases unmatched: 14. The CDR3 nucleotides are TGCGCCAGCAGCTCGCCCGGGTGGGCGGGAGGTTACTCCTACGAGCAGTACTTC. This codes for CASSSPGWAGGYSYEQYF.

DNA for the CDR3: TGCGCCAGCAGCTACGGGCTAGCGGGAGTTACCGGGGAGCTGTTTTTT. It translates to CASSYGLAGVTGELFF. This sequence joins TRBV5-1 and TRBJ2-2; TRBD2 aligns across 10 bases. V trimming: 3 bases; J trimming: 5 bases; junction bases outside the gene matches: 7. CDR3 length equals 16 residues. The germline V gene encodes CDR1 SGHRS and CDR2 YFSETQ.

V gene TRBV30 combines with J gene TRBJ2-5; D remains unclear. Looked up from germline, CDR1 is GTSNPN and CDR2 is SVGIG (reference sequence). Trimming took 0 bases from V and 6 from J, leaving 14 bases between them. The length of the CDR3 is 14 residues. CDR3: CAWSVLQRTQTQYF. CDR3 sequence (DNA): TGTGCCTGGAGTGTGCTACAGAGGACGCAGACCCAGTACTTC.

The chain employs TRBV19 and TRBJ2-7; 9 bases agree with TRBD2. The CDR3 covers 15 residues. The trim removed 8 bases at V and 3 bases at J, leaving 11 bases unmatched. Germline loops: CDR1 LNHDA, CDR2 SQIVND (reference sequence). The CDR3 DNA is TGTGCCAGTCGGCGGGGGGGCAGTGCCTTCTACGAGCAGTACTTC. The encoded protein is CASRRGGSAFYEQYF.